This T cell receptor (beta chain) is drawn from a study of blood T cell repertoires in COVID-19. Study at large: Samples representing acute and convalescent COVID-19 were sourced from the United States, Italy and Spain. T cells, B-cell-depleted T cells, or PBMCs supplied cDNA or gDNA.

TCRdb's copy holds only in-frame clones and misses some; the assay was immunoSEQ multiplex PCR. The sample consists of 130,000 or so clones, around 81% of them appearing once. The V gene's germline CDR1 is SGHVS and CDR2 FQNEAQ. Trimming took 3 bases from V and 4 from J, leaving 9 bases between them. This CDR3 region has 13 residues. Sample: peripheral blood. The chain is built from TRBV7-8 and TRBJ1-1; no firm D call. The receptor comes from a human donor in a cohort sampled during active COVID-19. CDR3 sequence reads: CASSFQGSTEAFF. CDR3 bases: TGTGCCAGCAGCTTCCAAGGGAGCACTGAAGCTTTCTTT.